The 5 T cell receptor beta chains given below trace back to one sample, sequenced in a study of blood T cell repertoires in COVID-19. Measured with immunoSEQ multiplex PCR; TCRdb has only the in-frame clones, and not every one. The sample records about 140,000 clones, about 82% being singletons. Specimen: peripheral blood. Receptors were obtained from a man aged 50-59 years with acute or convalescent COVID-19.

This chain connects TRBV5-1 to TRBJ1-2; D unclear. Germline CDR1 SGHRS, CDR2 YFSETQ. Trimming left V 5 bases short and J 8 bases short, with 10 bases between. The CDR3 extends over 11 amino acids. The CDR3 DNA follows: TGCGCCAGCAGGGAGACTGTAGGCTACACCTTC. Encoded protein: CASRETVGYTF.

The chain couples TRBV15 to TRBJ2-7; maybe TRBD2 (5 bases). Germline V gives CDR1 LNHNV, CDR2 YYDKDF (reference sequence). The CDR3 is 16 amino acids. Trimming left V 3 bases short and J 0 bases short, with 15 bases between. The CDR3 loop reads CATSRYGGWSSYEQYF. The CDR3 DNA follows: TGTGCCACCAGCAGGTACGGCGGGTGGAGCTCCTACGAGCAGTACTTC.

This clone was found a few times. CDR3 protein: CASSEWSLAGILSSYNEQFF. CDR3 DNA sequence: TGTGCCAGCAGTGAATGGAGTCTAGCGGGGATCCTAAGCTCCTACAATGAGCAGTTCTTC. The chain combines TRBV6-1 with TRBJ2-1; 9 nucleotides line up with TRBD2. The CDR3 is 20 residues long. V lost 2 bases, J lost 0 bases, and 14 bases stayed unmatched. Germline CDR1 is MNHNS and CDR2 is SASEGT.

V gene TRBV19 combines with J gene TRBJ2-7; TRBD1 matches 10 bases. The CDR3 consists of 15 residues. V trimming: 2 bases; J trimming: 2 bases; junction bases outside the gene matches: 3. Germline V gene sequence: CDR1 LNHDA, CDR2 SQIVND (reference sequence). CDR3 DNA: TGTGCCAGTAGTATAACCGGGACAGGGGCCTACGAGCAGTACTTC. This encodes CASSITGTGAYEQYF.

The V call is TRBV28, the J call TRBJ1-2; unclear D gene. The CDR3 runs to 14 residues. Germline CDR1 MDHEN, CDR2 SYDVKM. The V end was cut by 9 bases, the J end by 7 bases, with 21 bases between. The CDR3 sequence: CASVGGHSYGGYTF. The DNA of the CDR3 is TGTGCCAGTGTCGGCGGTCACTCATACGGTGGCTACACCTTC.